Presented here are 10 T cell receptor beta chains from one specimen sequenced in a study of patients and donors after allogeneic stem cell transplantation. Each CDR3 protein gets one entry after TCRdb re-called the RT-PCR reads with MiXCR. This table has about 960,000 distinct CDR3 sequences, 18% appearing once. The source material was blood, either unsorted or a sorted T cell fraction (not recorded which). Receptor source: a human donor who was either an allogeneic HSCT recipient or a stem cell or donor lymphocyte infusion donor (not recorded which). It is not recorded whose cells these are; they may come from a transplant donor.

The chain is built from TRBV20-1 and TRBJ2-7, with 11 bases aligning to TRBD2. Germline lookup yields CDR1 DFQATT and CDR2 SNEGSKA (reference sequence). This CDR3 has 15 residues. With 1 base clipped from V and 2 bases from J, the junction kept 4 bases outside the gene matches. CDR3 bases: TGCAGTGCTAGAGCTAGCGGGGGGTCCCCCTACGAGCAGTACTTC. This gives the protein CSARASGGSPYEQYF.

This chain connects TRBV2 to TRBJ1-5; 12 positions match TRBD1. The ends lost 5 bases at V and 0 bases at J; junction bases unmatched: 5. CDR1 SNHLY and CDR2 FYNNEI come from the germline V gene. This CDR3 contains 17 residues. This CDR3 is CASSPGTGGNSNQPQHF. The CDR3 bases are TGTGCCAGCAGTCCCGGGACAGGGGGCAATAGCAATCAGCCCCAGCATTTT.

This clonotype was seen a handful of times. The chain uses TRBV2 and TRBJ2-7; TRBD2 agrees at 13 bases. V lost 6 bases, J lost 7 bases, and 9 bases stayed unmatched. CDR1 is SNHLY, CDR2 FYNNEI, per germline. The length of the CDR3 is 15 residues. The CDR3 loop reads CASRLGLAGVGEQYF. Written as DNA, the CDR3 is TGTGCCAGCAGACTTGGACTAGCGGGAGTTGGGGAGCAGTACTTC. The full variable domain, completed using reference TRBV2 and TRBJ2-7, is EPEVTQTPSHQVTQMGQEVILRCVPISNHLYFYWYRQILGQKVEFLVSFYNNEISEKSEIFDDQFSVERPDGSNFTLKIRSTKLEDSAMYFCASRLGLAGVGEQYFGPGTRLTVT.

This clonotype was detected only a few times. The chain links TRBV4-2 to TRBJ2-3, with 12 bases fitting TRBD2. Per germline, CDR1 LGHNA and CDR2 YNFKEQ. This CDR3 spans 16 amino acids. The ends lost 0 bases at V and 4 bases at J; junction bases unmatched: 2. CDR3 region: CASSQESSGGADTQYF. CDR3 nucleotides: TGTGCCAGCAGCCAAGAATCTAGCGGGGGGGCAGATACGCAGTATTTT.

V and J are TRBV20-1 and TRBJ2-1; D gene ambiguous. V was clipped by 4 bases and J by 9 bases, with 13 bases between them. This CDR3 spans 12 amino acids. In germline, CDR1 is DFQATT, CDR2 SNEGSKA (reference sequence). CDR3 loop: CSAKVTGVEQFF. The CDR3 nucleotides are TGCAGTGCTAAGGTGACTGGCGTTGAGCAGTTCTTC.

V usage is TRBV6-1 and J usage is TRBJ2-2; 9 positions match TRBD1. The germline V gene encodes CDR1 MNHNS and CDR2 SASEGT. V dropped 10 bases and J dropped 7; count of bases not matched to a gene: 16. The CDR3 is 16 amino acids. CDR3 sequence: CATIQGATNPYGELFF. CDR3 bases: TGTGCCACCATACAGGGGGCAACGAACCCCTACGGGGAGCTGTTTTTT.

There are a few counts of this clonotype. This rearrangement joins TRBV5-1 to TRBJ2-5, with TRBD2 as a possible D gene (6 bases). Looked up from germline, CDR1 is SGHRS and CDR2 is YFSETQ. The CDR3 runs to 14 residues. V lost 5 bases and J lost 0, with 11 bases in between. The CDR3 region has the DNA TGCGCCAGCAGTTCGGGAGACTACCAAGAGACCCAGTACTTC. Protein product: CASSSGDYQETQYF.

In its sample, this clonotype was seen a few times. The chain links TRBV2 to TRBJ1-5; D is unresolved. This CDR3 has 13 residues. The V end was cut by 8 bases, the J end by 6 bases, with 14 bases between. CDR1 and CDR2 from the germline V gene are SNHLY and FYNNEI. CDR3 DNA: TGTGCCAGCTTCCGCGATCGGGGTCAGCCCCAGCATTTT. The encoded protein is CASFRDRGQPQHF.

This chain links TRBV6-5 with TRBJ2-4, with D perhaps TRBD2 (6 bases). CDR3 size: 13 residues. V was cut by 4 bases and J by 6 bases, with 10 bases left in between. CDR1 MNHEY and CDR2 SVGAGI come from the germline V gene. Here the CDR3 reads CASSSGTLNIQYF. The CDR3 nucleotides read TGTGCCAGCAGTTCCGGGACTTTAAACATTCAGTACTTC.

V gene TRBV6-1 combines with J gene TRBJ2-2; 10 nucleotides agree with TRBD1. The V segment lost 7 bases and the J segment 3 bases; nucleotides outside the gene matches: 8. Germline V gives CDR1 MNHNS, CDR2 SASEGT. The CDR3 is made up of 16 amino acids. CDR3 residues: CASKPDRGRDTGELFF. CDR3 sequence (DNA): TGTGCCAGCAAACCAGACAGGGGGCGGGACACCGGGGAGCTGTTTTTT.